This is a list of T cell receptor beta chains from one sample in a study of response to subunit inactivated influenza vaccine. Each CDR3 protein gets one entry after TCRdb re-called the RT-PCR reads with MiXCR. This sample yields more than 450,000 distinct CDR3 sequences, of which approximately 12% are seen a single time; roughly a tenth belongs to the top ten. The input for sequencing was PBMCs from blood, taken on the day of vaccination. Receptor source: a man aged 50-60 years who received an inactivated influenza vaccine. The CDR3 runs from the conserved cysteine through the conserved F or W. The D gene is left open where the match is weak. Some rows mark clone size as missing; the rest say once, few, many or name a class of expanded clone.

clone size,J gene,D gene,CDR3 length,V gene,CDR3 DNA,CDR3 protein
-,TRBJ1-5,-,13,TRBV9,TGTGACAGCAGCGTAGGTAGCAATCAGCCCCAGCATTTT,CDSSVGSNQPQHF
-,TRBJ1-6,TRBD1,19,TRBV5-1,TGCGCCAGCAGTCCGGCGGACAGGGTTTTTGGGGCCTATAATTCACCCCTCCACTTT,CASSPADRVFGAYNSPLHF
few,TRBJ1-2,-,18,TRBV4-1,TGCGCCAGCAGCCAAGTAGGGTACCAGGACAGTGCTAACTATGGCTACACCTTC,CASSQVGYQDSANYGYTF
many,TRBJ2-7,-,15,TRBV11-2,TGTGCCAGCAGCTCGACCCCAACCGGCCTCTACGAGCAGTACTTC,CASSSTPTGLYEQYF
few,TRBJ2-2,-,15,TRBV5-1,TGCGCCAGCAGCTTGGCCGTGGGGGACTCCGGGGAGCTGTTTTTT,CASSLAVGDSGELFF
few,TRBJ2-7,-,12,TRBV28,TGTGCCAGCAAGCGCAGGGCCTACGAGCAGTACTTC,CASKRRAYEQYF
-,TRBJ1-4,-,14,TRBV7-6,TGTGCCAGCAGCCGGACAGTCACCCTTTCCACACTGTTTTTT,CASSRTVTLSTLFF
few,TRBJ2-1,TRBD2,14,TRBV14,TGTGCCAGCGGACTAGCGGGGGGAGGTCGTGAGCAGTTCTTC,CASGLAGGGREQFF
few,TRBJ2-3,-,16,TRBV12-3/TRBV12-4,TGTGCCAGCAGGAACCTAGGGGAAGTTAGCACAGATACGCAGTATTTT,CASRNLGEVSTDTQYF
many,TRBJ1-1,-,16,TRBV4-1,TGCGCCAGCAGCCAAGATAGAACGTTCTTGTACGTTGAAGCTTTCTTT,CASSQDRTFLYVEAFF
few,TRBJ1-6,TRBD1,13,TRBV6-7,TGTGCCAGCAAGGACAGGGTCAATTCACCCCTCCACTTT,CASKDRVNSPLHF
-,TRBJ2-3,TRBD1,14,TRBV7-3,TGTGCCAGCAGCCCGGACAGGGCTGGAGATACGCAGTATTTT,CASSPDRAGDTQYF
-,TRBJ2-1,TRBD2,15,TRBV20-1,TGCAGTGCTCCAGAACTAGCGGGGGTCCCCAATGAGCAGTTCTTC,CSAPELAGVPNEQFF
few,TRBJ2-3,-,13,TRBV29-1,TGCAGCGTTAAGGCGGTGTTAGCAGATACGCAGTATTTT,CSVKAVLADTQYF
few,TRBJ2-7,-,15,TRBV6-1,TGTGCCAGCAGTAGTTCCCATCTTAACAGGGACGAGCAGTACTTC,CASSSSHLNRDEQYF
-,TRBJ2-4,TRBD2,17,TRBV11-2,TGTGCCAGCAGCTTTGGACTAGCGGGAGGCTCCGGAAACATTCAGTACTTC,CASSFGLAGGSGNIQYF
few,TRBJ2-1,-,15,TRBV6-2/TRBV6-3,TGTGCCAGCAGTTACGGGGGGCTTCCTTACAATGAGCAGTTCTTC,CASSYGGLPYNEQFF
-,TRBJ1-5,TRBD1,14,TRBV7-2,TGTGCCAGCAGCCGCGGACAGGGTAATCAGCCCCAGCATTTT,CASSRGQGNQPQHF
few,TRBJ2-2,-,16,TRBV12-3/TRBV12-4,TGTGCCAGCAGTTTATCTCCAGGTTGGAACACCGGGGAGCTGTTTTTT,CASSLSPGWNTGELFF
-,TRBJ2-2,-,13,TRBV3-1,TGTGCCAGCAGCCGCATGGGAACCGGGGAGCTGTTTTTT,CASSRMGTGELFF